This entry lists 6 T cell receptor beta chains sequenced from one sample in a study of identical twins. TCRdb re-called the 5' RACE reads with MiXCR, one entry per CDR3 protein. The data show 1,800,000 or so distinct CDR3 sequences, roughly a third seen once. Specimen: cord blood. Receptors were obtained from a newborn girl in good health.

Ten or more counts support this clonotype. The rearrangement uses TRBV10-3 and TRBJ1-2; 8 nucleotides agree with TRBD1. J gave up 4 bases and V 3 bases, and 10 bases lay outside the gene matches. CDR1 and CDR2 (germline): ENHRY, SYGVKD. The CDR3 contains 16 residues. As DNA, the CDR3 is TGTGCCATCAGTGACAGGGGGCGGTTGCGCTTCTATGGCTACACCTTC. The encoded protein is CAISDRGRLRFYGYTF.

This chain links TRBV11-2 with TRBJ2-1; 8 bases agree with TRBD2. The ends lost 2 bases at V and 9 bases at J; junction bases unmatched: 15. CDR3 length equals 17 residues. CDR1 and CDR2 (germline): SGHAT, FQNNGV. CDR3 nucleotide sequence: TGTGCCAGCAGCTTATCAATAGCGGGAAGGGGGACGGGTGAGCAGTTCTTC. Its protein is CASSLSIAGRGTGEQFF.

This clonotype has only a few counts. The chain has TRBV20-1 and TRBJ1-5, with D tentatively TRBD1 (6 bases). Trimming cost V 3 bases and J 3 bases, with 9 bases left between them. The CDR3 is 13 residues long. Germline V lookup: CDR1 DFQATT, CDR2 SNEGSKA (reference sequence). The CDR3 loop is CSASRGPNQPQHF. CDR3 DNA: TGCAGTGCTAGTCGGGGGCCCAATCAGCCCCAGCATTTT.

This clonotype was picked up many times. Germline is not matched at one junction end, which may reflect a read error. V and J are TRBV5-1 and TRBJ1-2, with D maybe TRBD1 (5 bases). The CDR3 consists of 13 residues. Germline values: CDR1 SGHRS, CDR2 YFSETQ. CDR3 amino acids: CASSFGTDYGYTF. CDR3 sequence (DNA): TGTGCCAGCAGTTTTGGGACGGACTATGGCTACACCTTC.

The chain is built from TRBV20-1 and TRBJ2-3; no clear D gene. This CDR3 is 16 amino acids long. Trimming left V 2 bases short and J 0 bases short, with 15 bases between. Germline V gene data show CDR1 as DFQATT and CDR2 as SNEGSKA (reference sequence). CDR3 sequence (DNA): TGCAGTGCTAGATCGACGGTGGACGGAAGCACAGATACGCAGTATTTT. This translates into CSARSTVDGSTDTQYF.

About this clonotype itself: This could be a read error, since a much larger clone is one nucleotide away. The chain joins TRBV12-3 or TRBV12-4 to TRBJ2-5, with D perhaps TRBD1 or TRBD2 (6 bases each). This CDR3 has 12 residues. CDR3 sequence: CAGSWGAGDQYF. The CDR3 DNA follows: TGTGCCGGCAGTTGGGGGGCAGGAGATCAGTACTTC.